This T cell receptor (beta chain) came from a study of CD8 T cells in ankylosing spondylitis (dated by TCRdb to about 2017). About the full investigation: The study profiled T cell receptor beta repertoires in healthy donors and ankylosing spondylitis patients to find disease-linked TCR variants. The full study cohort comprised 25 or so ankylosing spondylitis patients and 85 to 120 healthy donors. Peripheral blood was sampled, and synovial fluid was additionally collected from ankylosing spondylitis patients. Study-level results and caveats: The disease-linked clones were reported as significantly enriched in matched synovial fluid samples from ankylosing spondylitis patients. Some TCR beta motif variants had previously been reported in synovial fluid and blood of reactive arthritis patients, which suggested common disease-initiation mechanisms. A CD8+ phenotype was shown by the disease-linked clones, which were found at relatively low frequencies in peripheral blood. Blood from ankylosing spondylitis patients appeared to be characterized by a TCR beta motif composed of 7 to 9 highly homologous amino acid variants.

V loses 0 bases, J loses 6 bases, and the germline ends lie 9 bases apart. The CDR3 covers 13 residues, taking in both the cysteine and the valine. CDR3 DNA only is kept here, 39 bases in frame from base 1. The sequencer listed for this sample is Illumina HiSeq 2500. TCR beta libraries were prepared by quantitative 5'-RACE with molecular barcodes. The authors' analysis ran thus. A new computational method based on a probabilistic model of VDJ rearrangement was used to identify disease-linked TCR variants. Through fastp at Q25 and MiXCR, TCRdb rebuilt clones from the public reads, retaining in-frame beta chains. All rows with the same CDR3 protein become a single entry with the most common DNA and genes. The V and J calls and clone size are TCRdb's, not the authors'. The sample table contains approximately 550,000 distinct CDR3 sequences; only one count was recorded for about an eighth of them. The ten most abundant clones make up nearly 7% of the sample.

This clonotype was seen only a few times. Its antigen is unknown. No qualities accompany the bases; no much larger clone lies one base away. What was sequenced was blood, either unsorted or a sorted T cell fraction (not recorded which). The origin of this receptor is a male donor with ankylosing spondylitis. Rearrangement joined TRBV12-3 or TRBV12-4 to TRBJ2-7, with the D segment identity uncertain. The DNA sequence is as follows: TGTGCCAGCAGTTTAGCGGCCGCCTCCGAGCAGTACGTC. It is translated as CASSLAAASEQYV.